The 12 T cell receptor beta chains below all came from one sample that was sequenced in a study of blood T cell repertoires in COVID-19. Assay: immunoSEQ multiplex PCR; the TCRdb copy retains only in-frame clones and omits some. The sample has about 300,000 clones; around 87% are singletons. Sequencing was performed on peripheral blood. The source is an older man with acute or convalescent COVID-19.

The V gene is TRBV5-6, the J gene TRBJ2-3, with 7 bases lining up with TRBD1. The CDR3 is made up of 15 amino acids. With 6 bases clipped from V and 3 bases from J, the junction kept 10 bases outside the gene matches. The germline CDR1 and CDR2 sequences are SGHDT and YYEEEE. CDR3 protein: CASNVMTGTTDTQYF. Here the CDR3 DNA reads TGTGCCAGCAACGTCATGACAGGGACGACAGATACGCAGTATTTT.

The chain links TRBV6-5 to TRBJ1-2; 8 nucleotides match TRBD1. V gave up 2 bases and J gave up 5 bases; unmatched junction bases: 10. The length of the CDR3 is 16 residues. Per germline, CDR1 MNHEY and CDR2 SVGAGI. The CDR3 loop reads CASSYTGTDRGYGYTF. The CDR3 DNA follows: TGTGCCAGCAGTTACACGGGAACCGACAGGGGTTATGGCTACACCTTC.

The rearrangement links TRBV12-3 or TRBV12-4 to TRBJ1-6, with D uncertain. The CDR3 extends over 12 amino acids. V gave up 3 bases and J gave up 9 bases, with 6 bases separating them. The CDR3 bases are TGTGCCAGCAGTTTGACAAGTTCACCCCTCCACTTT. Amino acid sequence: CASSLTSSPLHF.

The chain uses TRBV7-9 and TRBJ2-2; D is possibly TRBD2 (5 bases). Trimming removed 3 bases from V and 0 bases from J, with 8 bases in between. This CDR3 region has 15 residues. Germline CDR1 SEHNR, CDR2 FQNEAQ (reference sequence). The CDR3 DNA reads TGTGCCAGCAGCTTTGGGAGTGCGAACACCGGGGAGCTGTTTTTT. Translation gives CASSFGSANTGELFF. Drawing the rest from reference TRBV7-9 and TRBJ2-2, the complete variable domain is DTGVSQNPRHKITKRGQNVTFRCDPISEHNRLYWYRQTLGQGPEFLTYFQNEAQLEKSRLLSDRFSAERPKGSFSTLEIQRTEQGDSAMYLCASSFGSANTGELFFGEGSRLTVL.

V usage is TRBV6-4 and J usage is TRBJ2-7, with 13 bases aligning to TRBD2. J lost 2 bases, V lost 4 bases, and 11 bases had no gene match. The CDR3 is 18 residues long. Germline CDR1 MRHNA, CDR2 SNTAGT. CDR3 sequence reads: CASSAKTSGRTFTYEQYF. In DNA, the CDR3 is TGTGCCAGCAGTGCGAAGACTAGCGGGAGGACCTTTACCTACGAGCAGTACTTC.

The chain carries TRBV20-1 and TRBJ2-5, with 9 bases identical to TRBD1. The CDR3 contains 15 residues. V trimming: 3 bases; J trimming: 2 bases; junction bases outside the gene matches: 7. The germline V gene has CDR1 DFQATT and CDR2 SNEGSKA (reference sequence). The chain's CDR3 is CSASGGQGQQETQYF. In DNA, the CDR3 is TGCAGTGCTAGTGGGGGACAGGGCCAACAAGAGACCCAGTACTTC.

The J gene is TRBJ2-2, the V gene TRBV5-1, with TRBD2 as a possible D gene (6 bases). This CDR3 is 14 amino acids long. The germline CDR1 and CDR2 sequences are SGHRS and YFSETQ. V shed 3 bases and J shed 3 bases, with 9 bases lying between them. The CDR3 spells CASSSEGHTGELFF. CDR3 in DNA: TGCGCCAGCAGCTCGGAGGGCCACACCGGGGAGCTGTTTTTT.

The J gene is TRBJ2-7, the V gene TRBV6-5; D remains ambiguous. CDR1 and CDR2 (germline): MNHEY, SVGAGI. Trimming left V 6 bases short and J 1 base short, with 10 bases between. The CDR3 has 13 amino acids. The CDR3 sequence: CASSRSRSYEQYF. The CDR3 DNA reads TGTGCCAGCAGCCGATCGCGATCCTACGAGCAGTACTTC.

The V gene is TRBV5-1, the J gene TRBJ2-3; D possibly corresponds to TRBD1 (5 bases). Trimming took off 0 bases at V and 6 bases at J, with 11 bases between the two ends. The CDR3 runs 14 residues. Germline V gene data show CDR1 as SGHRS and CDR2 as YFSETQ. CDR3 loop: CASSLGQGSDTQYF. The CDR3, as DNA: TGCGCCAGCAGCTTGGGGCAGGGAAGTGATACGCAGTATTTT.

The V call is TRBV6-5, the J call TRBJ2-7, with a possible D match to TRBD2 (6 bases). Germline CDR1 is MNHEY and CDR2 is SVGAGI. This CDR3 region has 14 residues. Trimming removed 7 bases from V and 2 bases from J, with 15 bases in between. The CDR3 nucleotides are TGTGCCAGCAACCCCCCGGGGGTAACCTACGAGCAGTACTTC. Its translation is CASNPPGVTYEQYF.

This chain links TRBV5-1 with TRBJ2-7, with 7 bases fitting TRBD2. From germline, CDR1 is SGHRS and CDR2 YFSETQ. There are 14 residues in the CDR3. V was clipped by 4 bases and J by 5 bases; unmatched bases: 9. The CDR3 bases are TGCGCCAGCAGCCCGGGGCGGCGGGAGAACGAGCAGTACTTC. It specifies CASSPGRRENEQYF.

This clone showed up just once. The genes are TRBV7-2 and TRBJ1-5; no definite D call. V gave up 1 base and J gave up 5 bases, with 6 bases separating them. Germline V gene data show CDR1 as SGHTA and CDR2 as FQGNSA. CDR3 size: 13 residues. CDR3 coding DNA: TGTGCCAGCAGCTTAGATCTTTATCAGCCCCAGCATTTT. Protein: CASSLDLYQPQHF.